This is a list of T cell receptor beta chains from one sample in a study of human T cells and chemical hapten exposure. MiXCR was run by TCRdb on the RACE reads, yielding one entry per CDR3 protein. The sample lists about 190,000 distinct CDR3 sequences; under 25% were seen once. The source was whole blood, collected in connection with sensitization to the hapten diphenylcyclopropenone (DPC). The receptors were gathered from a woman in her 40s with alopecia areata. Some clones in this sample may be carry-over from other donors' samples. Both conserved end residues are part of each CDR3.

CDR3: CASSFGNGAYEQYF
J: TRBJ2-7
V: TRBV5-4

CDR3: CASSQPTSAQGQFF
J: TRBJ2-1
V: TRBV4-2

CDR3: CASSQRGIYEQYF
J: TRBJ2-7
V: TRBV7-9

CDR3: CASSQAQNYGYTF
J: TRBJ1-2
V: TRBV4-3

CDR3: CASSLGASGITDTQYF
J: TRBJ2-3
V: TRBV5-1

CDR3: CSARVGALNYGYTF
J: TRBJ1-2
V: TRBV20-1

CDR3: CASSLYPGTGEAFF
J: TRBJ1-1
V: TRBV27

CDR3: CASGLGTGLRTQYF
J: TRBJ2-3
V: TRBV5-5

CDR3: CAWSPLAGGFTEQFF
J: TRBJ2-1
V: TRBV30

CDR3: CASSQDLSDTQYF
J: TRBJ2-3
V: TRBV4-3

CDR3: CASSFQGTTQETQYF
J: TRBJ2-5
V: TRBV7-9

CDR3: CSARSPLGYQETQYF
J: TRBJ2-5
V: TRBV20-1

CDR3: CASSRHFNPTSLAEETQYF
J: TRBJ2-5
V: TRBV4-1

CDR3: CSAPIPGLAYNEQFF
J: TRBJ2-1
V: TRBV20-1

CDR3: CASGLRLAGVHTRELFF
J: TRBJ2-2
V: TRBV7-2

CDR3: CASSRDSYNEQFF
J: TRBJ2-1
V: TRBV5-1

CDR3: CAISGLAGGSDTQYF
J: TRBJ2-3
V: TRBV10-3

CDR3: CSVQGPPDTQYF
J: TRBJ2-3
V: TRBV29-1

CDR3: CATYTSGREQYF
J: TRBJ2-7
V: TRBV10-3

CDR3: CASSLVGKGQGALYTGELFF
J: TRBJ2-2
V: TRBV11-2

CDR3: CASSYEGTEAFF
J: TRBJ1-1
V: TRBV6-5

CDR3: CASSQDMADYGYTF
J: TRBJ1-2
V: TRBV4-2

CDR3: CASSDSLRTEAFF
J: TRBJ1-1
V: TRBV5-1

CDR3: CASSEDRVKTGELFF
J: TRBJ2-2
V: TRBV2

CDR3: CASSQEQSQETQYF
J: TRBJ2-5
V: TRBV4-3

CDR3: CASSQGTGSSYNERFF
J: TRBJ2-1
V: TRBV4-3

CDR3: CASSVGLAVLATEQYF
J: TRBJ2-7
V: TRBV7-3

CDR3: CASSYRSHRVDEQYF
J: TRBJ2-7
V: TRBV6-2/TRBV6-3

CDR3: CSASGTAGNTIYF
J: TRBJ1-3
V: TRBV20-1

CDR3: CSARSTSGSSYNEQFF
J: TRBJ2-1
V: TRBV20-1

CDR3: CASSSTGIFTDTQYF
J: TRBJ2-3
V: TRBV7-2

CDR3: CASNPGQGPYEQYF
J: TRBJ2-7
V: TRBV7-9

CDR3: CASYRAGGGGYTF
J: TRBJ1-2
V: TRBV28

CDR3: CASSPGQGVGEQYF
J: TRBJ2-7
V: TRBV5-1

CDR3: CASSQDVTSETQYF
J: TRBJ2-5
V: TRBV4-3

CDR3: CASSASYRVGYTF
J: TRBJ1-2
V: TRBV27

CDR3: CASSTQGAAEAFF
J: TRBJ1-1
V: TRBV7-3